A single sample is the source of the 6 T cell receptor beta chains below, sequenced in a study of T-cell reconstitution after alpha-beta-depleted transplantation in children. Unique molecular identifiers featured in how the TCRbeta library was prepared. A single record per CDR3 protein comes from TCRdb applying MiXCR to the PCR reads. The table lists 440,000 or so distinct CDR3 sequences, approximately 10% of them singletons. Sequences were derived from PBMCs from the stem cell graft donor, sampled from the stem cell graft. These receptors all come from a human donor who donated a stem cell graft to a child with acute myeloid leukemia.

There are a few counts of this clonotype. The rearrangement uses TRBV7-2 and TRBJ1-6; D may be TRBD1 (6 bases). V was cut by 4 bases and J by 11 bases, with 15 bases left in between. The germline gives CDR1 SGHTA, CDR2 FQGNSA. The CDR3 runs 14 residues. The CDR3: CASSSESGAAPLHF. The CDR3 nucleotides are TGTGCCAGCAGCTCAGAATCAGGGGCGGCACCCCTCCACTTT.

The V and J genes are TRBV7-8 and TRBJ1-6; D may be TRBD1 (5 bases). This CDR3 has 14 amino acids. Per the germline V gene, CDR1 is SGHVS and CDR2 is FQNEAQ. Trimming shortened V by 5 bases and J by 7 bases, and 12 bases separated the two germline ends. Here the CDR3 reads CASSQARDNSPLHF. The CDR3 DNA sequence: TGTGCCAGCAGCCAGGCCCGGGACAATTCACCCCTCCACTTT.

The V gene is TRBV11-2, the J gene TRBJ2-5, with D possibly matching TRBD2 (6 bases). V shed 5 bases and J shed 4 bases, with 14 bases lying between them. The CDR3 sequence is 14 residues long. Per germline, CDR1 SGHAT and CDR2 FQNNGV. The CDR3 nucleotides read TGTGCCAGCAGCAGAATGGGGGGATTAGAGACCCAGTACTTC. Protein sequence: CASSRMGGLETQYF.

The V gene is TRBV7-8, the J gene TRBJ1-2; D may be TRBD1 (6 bases). Germline V gene lookup returns CDR1 SGHVS and CDR2 FQNEAQ. The CDR3 sequence is 16 residues long. V gave up 1 base and J gave up 0 bases, with 12 bases separating them. In nucleotides, the CDR3 is TGTGCCAGCAGCTTAGTTCCCGGGGACACTAACTATGGCTACACCTTC. Its translation is CASSLVPGDTNYGYTF.

This rearrangement joins TRBV7-9 to TRBJ1-1; tentative D call: TRBD1 (5 bases). Germline CDR1 and CDR2: SEHNR and FQNEAQ (reference sequence). V was cut by 5 bases and J by 1 base, with 14 bases left in between. The CDR3 extends over 15 amino acids. CDR3 DNA sequence: TGTGCCAGCAGCGGACCGAGACAGAAGAACACTGAAGCTTTCTTT. It yields the protein CASSGPRQKNTEAFF.

This clonotype was counted a few times. CDR3: CASRRTGPETQYF. The CDR3 DNA sequence: TGTGCCAGCAGAAGGACAGGGCCGGAGACCCAGTACTTC. This sequence joins TRBV6-1 and TRBJ2-5; 8 bases are shared with TRBD1. The CDR3 is 13 amino acids. Germline V CDR1 and CDR2: MNHNS, SASEGT. The junction had 5 bases not matched to a gene; V was cut back by 6 bases and J by 5 bases.